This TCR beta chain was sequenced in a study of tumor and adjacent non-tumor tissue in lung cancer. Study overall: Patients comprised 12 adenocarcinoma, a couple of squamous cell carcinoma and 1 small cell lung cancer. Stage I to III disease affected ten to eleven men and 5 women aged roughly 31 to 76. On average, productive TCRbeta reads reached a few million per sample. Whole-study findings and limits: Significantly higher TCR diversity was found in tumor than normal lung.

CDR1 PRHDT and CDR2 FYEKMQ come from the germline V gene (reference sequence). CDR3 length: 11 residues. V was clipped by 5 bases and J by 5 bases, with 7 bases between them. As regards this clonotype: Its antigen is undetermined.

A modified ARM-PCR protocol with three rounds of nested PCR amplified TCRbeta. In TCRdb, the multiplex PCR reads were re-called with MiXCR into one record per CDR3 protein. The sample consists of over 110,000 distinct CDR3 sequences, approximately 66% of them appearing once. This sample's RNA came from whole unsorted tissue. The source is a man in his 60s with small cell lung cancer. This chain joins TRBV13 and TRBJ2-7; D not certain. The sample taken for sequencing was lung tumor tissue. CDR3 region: CASSRANEQYF. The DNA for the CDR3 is TGTGCCAGCAGCAGGGCCAACGAGCAGTACTTC.